This T cell receptor (beta chain) originates from a study of neurological immune-mediated disorders. About the research overall: Relapsing-remitting forms accounted for about 90% of the 34 multiple sclerosis patients and secondary progressive forms for 3.

Study-wide findings and caveats: When grouped phylogenetically, the repertoires of 18 of the 34 multiple sclerosis patients fell together in one related-CDR3 cluster, which is a possible signature. Neither clinical nor MRI features showed any association with the multiple sclerosis repertoire cluster, and the authors stated that larger cohorts are needed.

This CDR3 region has 12 residues. The authors produced cDNA by 5'RACE using 10-nucleotide random UMIs. TCRdb reprocessed the 5' RACE reads via MiXCR and lists one record per CDR3 protein. The sample includes about 66,000 distinct CDR3 sequences, about 5.1% of them seen just once. This clonotype was found many times. What it recognizes is unknown. The sequencing sample was made of PBMCs. This TCR was recovered from a woman aged 70-85 years with multiple sclerosis. The rearrangement uses TRBV21-1 and TRBJ2-7; TRBD2 is taken as the D call from the table, unchecked against the DNA. TRBV21-1 counts as a pseudogene. The CDR3 region has the DNA TGTGCCGGGGAGGGTCGGGTTTACGAGCAGTACTTC. Its translation is CAGEGRVYEQYF.